Shown below are 30 T cell receptor beta chains from a single sample sequenced in a study of regulatory T cells in long-lasting Graves disease. Indicated time point: newly diagnosed GD, antithyroid drugs for less than 3 months. Extracted RNA from PBMCs served as the source of the TCR library. Libraries of TCR beta came from iRepertoire HTBI primers plus Arm-PCR of CDR3 regions. TCRdb used MiXCR to reprocess the multiplex PCR reads, holding one entry per CDR3 protein. The sample has over 300,000 distinct CDR3 sequences; around a sixth are singletons. The starting material was peripheral blood mononuclear cells (PBMCs), obtained at new diagnosis, from a patient treated with antithyroid drugs. The receptors originated from a female donor with Graves disease.

This clonotype was detected only a few times. The V and J genes are TRBV6-2 or TRBV6-3 and TRBJ2-1; 11 bases agree with TRBD1. CDR3 length equals 15 residues. V lost 7 bases to trimming and J lost 9 bases; unmatched junction nucleotides: 11. CDR1 is MNHEY and CDR2 is SVGEGT in the germline V gene. The CDR3 region is CASTRDRGTSGEQFF. The CDR3 bases are TGTGCCAGCACCCGGGACAGGGGGACTTCGGGTGAGCAGTTCTTC.

Worth noting for this clonotype: The junction differs from germline at one of its ends, possibly a read error. This sequence joins TRBV28 and TRBJ2-7; D unresolved. Per the germline V gene, CDR1 is MDHEN and CDR2 is SYDVKM. The CDR3 extends over 13 amino acids. The CDR3 DNA reads as TGTGCCAGCAGTTTAATAGGCTCCCACGAGCAGTACTTC. This encodes CASSLIGSHEQYF.

This clonotype was recorded a few times. The V and J genes are TRBV12-3 or TRBV12-4 and TRBJ1-1; D not resolved. V lost 7 bases, J lost 7 bases, and 19 bases lay in between. This CDR3 spans 14 amino acids. The CDR3 bases are TGTGCCAGCATGGACGACGCGTCTGATAATGAAGCTTTCTTT. Encoded protein: CASMDDASDNEAFF.

This clonotype was counted only a few times. The chain links TRBV5-1 to TRBJ1-2, with a possible D match to TRBD1 (6 bases). The germline V and J ends were trimmed by 3 bases and 6 bases, with 15 bases remaining between them. This CDR3 has 14 amino acids. From germline, CDR1 is SGHRS and CDR2 YFSETQ. The CDR3 coding sequence is TGCGCCAGCAGCTCAAACAGGGAAGCGAATGGCTACACCTTC. This translates into CASSSNREANGYTF. Full variable domain (missing parts from reference TRBV5-1 and TRBJ1-2): KAGVTQTPRYLIKTRGQQVTLSCSPISGHRSVSWYQQTPGQGLQFLFEYFSETQRNKGNFPGRFSGRQFSNSRSEMNVSTLELGDSALYLCASSSNREANGYTFGSGTRLTVV.

This clonotype was seen a handful of times. The V gene is TRBV7-9, the J gene TRBJ2-1; D gene uncertain. There are 14 residues in the CDR3. Trimming removed 1 base from V and 6 bases from J, with 10 bases in between. The V gene's germline CDR1 is SEHNR and CDR2 FQNEAQ (reference sequence). The CDR3 reads CASSLVLVRNEQFF. The CDR3 nucleotides are TGTGCCAGCAGCTTAGTCTTAGTCCGCAATGAGCAGTTCTTC.

This clonotype was counted ten times or more. J is TRBJ2-5 and V is TRBV7-2, with 11 bases aligning to TRBD2. CDR1 SGHTA and CDR2 FQGNSA come from the germline V gene. V was clipped by 2 bases and J by 5 bases; unmatched bases: 7. CDR3 size: 16 residues. In DNA, the CDR3 is TGTGCCAGCAGCTTATTGCCTAGCGGGGGGACGGAGACCCAGTACTTC. Translation: CASSLLPSGGTETQYF.

This clonotype was detected ten times or more. The chain employs TRBV5-6 and TRBJ1-1; possibly TRBD1 for D (6 bases). The CDR3 has 14 amino acids. V lost 3 bases and J lost 6, with 15 bases in between. Germline-derived CDR1 and CDR2 are SGHDT and YYEEEE. The CDR3 reads CASSWQQGPPEAFF. The CDR3 DNA sequence: TGTGCCAGCAGCTGGCAACAGGGTCCCCCTGAAGCTTTCTTT.

This clonotype was observed many times. V usage is TRBV12-3 or TRBV12-4 and J usage is TRBJ1-2, with D hard to call. This CDR3 spans 16 amino acids. V was shortened by 6 bases and J by 4 bases, with 21 bases between the two germline ends. CDR3 region: CASSLQPSDGSYGYTF. The DNA for the CDR3 is TGTGCCAGCAGCCTACAGCCCTCAGACGGGAGCTATGGCTACACCTTC.

This clonotype occurred many times. V gene TRBV28 combines with J gene TRBJ2-7, with TRBD2 matching 9 bases. Germline V gene sequence: CDR1 MDHEN, CDR2 SYDVKM. This CDR3 contains 17 residues. V was clipped by 8 bases and J by 3 bases; unmatched bases: 17. CDR3 DNA sequence: TGTGCCAGCGTTCGTAGCGGGAGTAAATACAGAGGCTACGAGCAGTACTTC. Its protein is CASVRSGSKYRGYEQYF.

This clonotype occurred many times. This chain connects TRBV27 to TRBJ1-2, with D hard to call. This CDR3 contains 13 residues. Germline V gene sequence: CDR1 MNHEY, CDR2 SMNVEV (reference sequence). Between the trimmed V and J ends, which lost 3 bases and 7 bases, there was a span of 12 bases. The CDR3: CASSFGEGGGYTF. CDR3 nucleotides: TGTGCCAGCAGTTTTGGGGAAGGAGGTGGCTACACCTTC.

The chain uses TRBV10-3 and TRBJ1-2; D is perhaps TRBD1 (5 bases). The CDR3 spans 14 residues. Germline V lookup: CDR1 ENHRY, CDR2 SYGVKD. V was pared by 1 base and J by 8 bases, with 14 bases between. The CDR3 here is CAISELGPRGGYTF. CDR3 in DNA: TGTGCCATCAGTGAGTTGGGACCCCGAGGGGGCTACACCTTC.

The chain couples TRBV14 to TRBJ2-7, with no clear D. The V end lost 3 bases, the J end lost 4 bases, and 7 bases lay between the germline ends. Germline V gene sequence: CDR1 SGHDN, CDR2 FVKESK. This CDR3 spans 12 amino acids. The CDR3 region is CASSHALYEQYF. The CDR3 region has the DNA TGTGCCAGCAGCCATGCCTTGTACGAGCAGTACTTC.

This clonotype was counted at least ten times. The CDR3 nucleotides read TGTGCCACCAGTGAGGCCGGGACTAGCGGGATTAGTGAAGAGACCCAGTACTTC. Translated, it gives CATSEAGTSGISEETQYF. The rearrangement uses TRBV24-1 and TRBJ2-5, with 13 bases fitting TRBD2. This CDR3 comprises 18 residues. V trimming: 4 bases; J trimming: 3 bases; junction bases outside the gene matches: 10. CDR1 is KGHDR, CDR2 SFDVKD, per germline.

The chain is built from TRBV20-1 and TRBJ2-2; D call uncertain. CDR1 and CDR2 from the germline V gene are DFQATT and SNEGSKA (reference sequence). The V end lost 5 bases, the J end lost 3 bases, and 10 bases lay between the germline ends. The CDR3 runs 13 residues. CDR3 DNA: TGCAGTGCTCCGTTCCCGGACACCGGGGAGCTGTTTTTT. It specifies CSAPFPDTGELFF.

This clonotype was counted ten times or more. The CDR3, as DNA: TGTGCCAGCAGCCTAGGGGGGGGCTTTAATTCACCCCTCCACTTT. Encoded protein: CASSLGGGFNSPLHF. V usage is TRBV12-3 or TRBV12-4 and J usage is TRBJ1-6; possibly TRBD1 for D (6 bases). The CDR3 totals 15 residues. V lost 6 bases and J 6 bases, leaving 15 bases between the germline ends.

This clonotype showed up many times. The chain combines TRBV20-1 with TRBJ2-7; no clear D gene. The ends were cut back, 0 bases at V and 6 bases at J, with 6 bases in the middle. The CDR3 contains 11 residues. Germline V CDR1 and CDR2: DFQATT, SNEGSKA (reference sequence). The CDR3 sequence: CSARDSGEQYF. Written as DNA, the CDR3 is TGCAGTGCTAGAGATTCCGGCGAGCAGTACTTC.

In this sample, this clonotype turned up a few times. Germline is not matched at one junction end, which may reflect a read error. The J gene is TRBJ2-5, the V gene TRBV6-1; TRBD2 matches at 13 bases. CDR3 length equals 17 residues. CDR1 is MNHNS, CDR2 SASEGT, per germline. CDR3 residues: CASRRLAGGLWQGTQYF. In DNA form, the CDR3 reads TGTGCCAGCAGAAGACTAGCGGGGGGCTTATGGCAAGGGACCCAGTACTTC.

The rearrangement uses TRBV7-2 and TRBJ2-3, with 8 bases lining up with TRBD1. The trim removed 11 bases at V and 1 base at J, leaving 14 bases unmatched. Germline CDR1 and CDR2: SGHTA and FQGNSA. CDR3 length equals 16 residues. CDR3 amino acids: CACSGDGTGGTDTQYF. The DNA of the CDR3 is TGTGCCTGCTCTGGGGACGGGACAGGAGGCACAGATACGCAGTATTTT. Together with reference TRBV7-2 and TRBJ2-3, the CDR3 gives the full variable domain: GAGVSQSPSNKVTEKGKDVELRCDPISGHTALYWYRQSLGQGLEFLIYFQGNSAPDKSGLPSDRFSAERTGGSVSTLTIQRTQQEDSAVYLCACSGDGTGGTDTQYFGPGTRLTVL.

This clonotype was counted between two and nine times. The junction differs from germline at one of its ends, possibly a read error. The CDR3, as DNA: TGTGCCAGCAGCGACAACCCGACAGGTATGAACACTGAAGCTTTCTTT. Residues: CASSDNPTGMNTEAFF. The rearrangement joins TRBV15 to TRBJ1-1, with D maybe TRBD1 (6 bases). The CDR3 consists of 16 residues. Per the germline V gene, CDR1 is LNHNV and CDR2 is YYDKDF (reference sequence).

This clonotype was recorded a few times. The V gene is TRBV6-9, the J gene TRBJ2-7; 9 nucleotides align to TRBD2. From germline, CDR1 is MNHGY and CDR2 SVAAGI. V lost 3 bases and J lost 9; bases outside the gene matches: 6. The CDR3 is 13 amino acids. CDR3 nucleotides: TGTGCCAGCAGTTACCCTAGCGGGAAAGGGCAGTACTTC. Amino acid sequence: CASSYPSGKGQYF.

This chain uses TRBV3-1 with TRBJ2-3, with 7 bases identical to TRBD2. V lost 2 bases and J lost 4; bases outside the gene matches: 9. Germline CDR1 is LGHDT and CDR2 is YNNKEL (reference sequence). The CDR3 has 16 residues. The CDR3 here is CASSQRAGVTADTQYF. CDR3 in DNA: TGTGCCAGCAGCCAACGGGCGGGGGTCACCGCAGATACGCAGTATTTT.

This clonotype came up many times. The chain has TRBV6-1 and TRBJ2-7; TRBD2 agrees at 9 bases. V dropped 1 base and J dropped 4; count of bases not matched to a gene: 11. In germline, CDR1 is MNHNS, CDR2 SASEGT. The CDR3 contains 17 residues. Here the CDR3 DNA reads TGTGCCAGCAGTGAAGAGGTGCTTAGCGGGAGATATTACGAGCAGTACTTC. It yields the protein CASSEEVLSGRYYEQYF.

This clonotype showed up many times. The chain uses TRBV6-5 and TRBJ1-2, with 9 positions matching TRBD1. Losses at the gene ends were 4 bases for V and 4 bases for J; bases not matched to a gene: 4. CDR1 is MNHEY, CDR2 SVGAGI, per germline. The CDR3 is made up of 14 amino acids. This chain's CDR3 is CASSLRTGVYGYTF. CDR3 nucleotides: TGTGCCAGCAGTTTAAGGACAGGGGTCTATGGCTACACCTTC.

This clonotype came up many times. An end of the junction differs from the germline gene, which may be a read error. The chain uses TRBV4-1 and TRBJ2-7; D uncertain. The CDR3 sequence is 14 residues long. The germline gives CDR1 MGHRA, CDR2 YSYEKL. The CDR3 bases are TGCGCCAGCAGCCTCCGGGCCCACTCCTACGAGCAATACTTC. Translation gives CASSLRAHSYEQYF.

In its sample, this clonotype was seen many times. CDR3 residues: CATSIDRGFTEAFF. In DNA, the CDR3 is TGTGCCACCAGCATTGACAGGGGTTTCACTGAAGCTTTCTTT. J is TRBJ1-1 and V is TRBV15, with 8 bases matching TRBD1. Germline values: CDR1 LNHNV, CDR2 YYDKDF (reference sequence). With 4 bases clipped from V and 4 bases from J, the junction kept 5 bases outside the gene matches. This CDR3 has 14 residues.

In this sample, this clonotype turned up a few times. J is TRBJ2-1 and V is TRBV6-1; 9 bases map to TRBD2. Germline V CDR1 and CDR2: MNHNS, SASEGT. Losses at the gene ends were 2 bases for V and 9 bases for J; bases not matched to a gene: 8. The CDR3 is 15 residues long. Here the CDR3 reads CASSELLAGDGEQFF. Written as DNA, the CDR3 is TGTGCCAGCAGTGAACTATTAGCGGGAGATGGTGAGCAGTTCTTC.

This clonotype was picked up many times. The V call is TRBV24-1, the J call TRBJ2-7, with TRBD2 as a possible D gene (5 bases). Per germline, CDR1 KGHDR and CDR2 SFDVKD. V lost 9 bases to trimming and J lost 1 base, with 9 bases between them. CDR3 length: 12 amino acids. CDR3 sequence (DNA): TGTGCCACCCGGTCGGGGTCCTACGAGCAGTACTTC. Protein product: CATRSGSYEQYF.

V is TRBV24-1 and J is TRBJ1-1; weak D call: TRBD1 (6 bases). CDR3 size: 16 residues. V was cut by 3 bases and J by 3 bases, with 16 bases left in between. Germline V gene sequence: CDR1 KGHDR, CDR2 SFDVKD. The CDR3 here is CATSDPRGGRDTEAFF. DNA for the CDR3: TGTGCCACCAGTGATCCGAGAGGGGGGCGGGACACTGAAGCTTTCTTT.

This clonotype was counted many times. The V gene is TRBV4-1, the J gene TRBJ1-1; unclear D gene. The V end was cut by 6 bases, the J end by 11 bases, with 13 bases between. CDR1 is MGHRA and CDR2 is YSYEKL in the germline V gene. This CDR3 comprises 11 residues. CDR3 sequence (DNA): TGCGCCAGCAGGGCAGACCAAAGGGCTTTCTTT. Protein sequence: CASRADQRAFF.

This clonotype showed up many times. This sequence joins TRBV7-9 and TRBJ2-1, with D possibly being TRBD1 or TRBD2 (6 bases each). Germline V gene data show CDR1 as SEHNR and CDR2 as FQNEAQ (reference sequence). The CDR3 extends over 13 amino acids. The V end was cut by 9 bases, the J end by 0 bases, with 9 bases between. In nucleotides, the CDR3 is TGTGCCAGAGGGGGACTCTCCTACAATGAGCAGTTCTTC. Its translation is CARGGLSYNEQFF.